The rows below give T cell receptor beta chains drawn from one sample of a study of cytomegalovirus exposure and HLA in healthy donors. The protocol was immunoSEQ multiplex PCR, while the TCRdb copy is restricted to in-frame clones and leaves out a portion. The sample holds under 250,000 clones, approximately 80% seen once. What was sequenced was PBMCs. Receptors were obtained from a man aged 50-60 years in good health and CMV-seronegative. CDR3s include the opening cysteine and the closing phenylalanine or tryptophan. A D gene is named only where the DNA matches it firmly. Not every row has a clone size; where given, it reads once, few, many or a size class.

>.|TRBV4-2|TRBD2|TRBJ2-3|17
CASSQDSPGGPEGTQYF
TGTGCCAGCAGCCAAGATAGCCCGGGAGGGCCAGAGGGCACGCAGTATTTT
>.|TRBV28|TRBD1|TRBJ2-7|15
CASSLVLDRAYEQYF
TGTGCCAGCAGTTTAGTTCTGGACAGGGCCTACGAGCAGTACTTC
>.|TRBV7-9|.|TRBJ2-5|16
CASSGNLQGRQETQYF
TGTGCCAGCAGCGGAAATCTCCAGGGTCGGCAAGAGACCCAGTACTTC
>.|TRBV27|.|TRBJ2-5|10
CATTQETQYF
TGTGCCACGACTCAAGAGACCCAGTACTTC
>few|TRBV7-3|.|TRBJ2-2|14
CASSFSGNTGELFF
TGTGCCAGCAGCTTTTCAGGGAACACCGGGGAGCTGTTTTTT
>.|TRBV7-9|.|TRBJ2-7|15
CASSLVPGKMYEQYF
TGTGCCAGCAGCTTAGTTCCAGGGAAGATGTACGAGCAGTACTTC
>.|TRBV10-3|.|TRBJ1-1|16
CAISDTGQTGNTEAFF
TGTGCCATCAGTGACACGGGACAAACAGGGAACACTGAAGCTTTCTTT
>.|TRBV4-1|.|TRBJ2-1|17
CASSQVDMAFSYNEQFF
TGCGCCAGCAGCCAAGTTGATATGGCTTTCTCCTACAATGAGCAGTTCTTC
>once|TRBV27|TRBD2|TRBJ2-1|14
CASTPPGLVHEQFF
TGTGCCAGTACCCCCCCGGGACTAGTCCATGAGCAGTTCTTC
>.|TRBV10-2|.|TRBJ1-5|14
CASSELGVNQPQHF
TGCGCCAGCAGTGAATTAGGGGTGAATCAGCCCCAGCATTTT
>.|TRBV27|TRBD1|TRBJ2-5|15
CASSGGTGDQETQYF
TGTGCCAGCAGTGGCGGGACAGGGGACCAAGAGACCCAGTACTTC
>.|TRBV5-4|TRBD1|TRBJ2-7|13
CASSPGQVHEQYF
TGTGCCAGCAGCCCGGGACAGGTCCACGAGCAGTACTTC
>.|TRBV5-1|TRBD1|TRBJ2-7|12
CASGQGGTEQYF
TGCGCCAGCGGACAGGGGGGGACCGAGCAGTACTTC
>.|TRBV10-1|TRBD1|TRBJ2-7|15
CASSDGLQGPYEQYF
TGCGCCAGCAGTGACGGATTACAGGGGCCCTACGAGCAGTACTTC
>.|TRBV25-1|TRBD1|TRBJ1-1|12
CASRGQATEAFF
TGTGCCAGCAGGGGACAGGCCACTGAAGCTTTCTTT
>few|TRBV6-5|TRBD2|TRBJ2-7|15
CASSSLAGGSYEQYF
TGTGCCAGCAGTTCACTAGCGGGAGGTTCCTACGAGCAGTACTTC
>.|TRBV2|.|TRBJ2-1|15
CASSGKVGGYNEQFF
TGTGCCAGCAGTGGCAAGGTGGGGGGCTACAATGAGCAGTTCTTC
>.|TRBV27|.|TRBJ2-2|15
CASSFSGVNTGELFF
TGTGCCAGCAGTTTCTCAGGGGTCAACACCGGGGAGCTGTTTTTT
>.|TRBV6-1|.|TRBJ1-5|13
CASSYRGNQPQHF
TGTGCCAGCAGTTATCGGGGAAACCAGCCCCAGCATTTT
>.|TRBV5-5|TRBD1|TRBJ2-1|14
CASSVGQTINEQFF
TGTGCCAGCAGCGTGGGACAGACCATCAATGAGCAGTTCTTC
>.|TRBV2|TRBD2|TRBJ2-5|14
CASGAGTRGGTQYF
TGTGCCAGCGGTGCCGGGACTAGAGGGGGGACCCAGTACTTC
>.|TRBV27|.|TRBJ1-1|15
CASSSRRGAISEAFF
TGTGCCAGCAGTTCCCGGAGGGGCGCGATATCTGAAGCTTTCTTT
>.|TRBV4-1|TRBD1|TRBJ2-1|11
CASRQGGEQFF
TGCGCCAGCAGACAGGGGGGTGAGCAGTTCTTC
>.|TRBV6-6|.|TRBJ1-3|15
CASSYLTGAGNTIYF
TGTGCCAGCAGTTACCTGACAGGCGCCGGAAACACCATATATTTT
>.|TRBV18|TRBD1|TRBJ2-6|17
CASSPGTGGTGANVLTF
TGTGCCAGCTCACCAGGGACAGGGGGCACTGGGGCCAACGTCCTGACTTTC
>.|TRBV4-2|.|TRBJ2-3|18
CASSQDRWGGELADTQYF
TGTGCCAGCAGCCAAGATCGGTGGGGTGGGGAGCTCGCAGATACGCAGTATTTT
>.|TRBV10-3|TRBD1|TRBJ2-7|12
CAISGTGFEQYF
TGTGCCATCAGCGGGACAGGGTTCGAGCAGTACTTC
>.|TRBV9|.|TRBJ2-5|14
CASSAGGVQETQYF
TGTGCCAGCAGCGCCGGGGGAGTCCAAGAGACCCAGTACTTC
>.|TRBV4-2|TRBD2|TRBJ2-7|15
CASSPLEGGDYEQYF
TGTGCCAGCAGCCCACTTGAGGGAGGGGACTACGAGCAGTACTTC
>.|TRBV11-2|TRBD1|TRBJ1-1|15
CASSSTGTANTEAFF
TGTGCCAGCAGCTCAACCGGGACAGCTAACACTGAAGCTTTCTTT
>.|TRBV5-1|.|TRBJ2-3|13
CASSEGPTDTQYF
TGCGCCAGCAGTGAGGGTCCGACAGATACGCAGTATTTT
>.|TRBV5-6|.|TRBJ1-6|13
CASSLAEGGSLHF
TGTGCCAGCAGCTTGGCCGAGGGGGGGTCTCTCCACTTT
>once|TRBV11-2|.|TRBJ2-7|15
CASSLAGRASYEQYF
TGTGCCAGCAGCTTAGCGGGTAGAGCCTCCTACGAGCAGTACTTC
>.|TRBV7-3|.|TRBJ2-2|17
CASSLVGLALNTGELFF
TGTGCCAGCAGCTTAGTCGGTCTCGCGTTGAACACCGGGGAGCTGTTTTTT
>.|TRBV10-2|.|TRBJ2-4|14
CASSGGQAKNIQYF
TGCGCCAGCAGTGGTGGGCAGGCGAAAAACATTCAGTACTTC
>few|TRBV6-6|.|TRBJ1-4|15
CASSSQYATNEKLFF
TGTGCCAGCAGTTCACAGTATGCAACTAATGAAAAACTGTTTTTT
>.|TRBV5-4|TRBD2|TRBJ2-4|18
CASSVGLAGGLAKNIQYF
TGTGCCAGCAGCGTAGGACTAGCGGGAGGTCTGGCCAAAAACATTCAGTACTTC
>.|TRBV2|.|TRBJ2-7|15
CASSVPGLSSYEQYF
TGTGCCAGCAGTGTCCCGGGACTTAGCTCCTACGAGCAGTACTTC
>.|TRBV2|.|TRBJ2-1|15
CASSGEAESYNEQFF
TGTGCCAGCAGTGGTGAGGCTGAATCCTACAATGAGCAGTTCTTC
>.|TRBV30|TRBD1|TRBJ2-7|13
CAWSRDRAREQYF
TGTGCCTGGAGTAGGGACAGGGCCCGCGAGCAGTACTTC
>.|TRBV9|.|TRBJ2-4|16
CASSPTWGEGENIQYF
TGTGCCAGCAGCCCCACTTGGGGGGAGGGGGAAAACATTCAGTACTTC
>.|TRBV30|TRBD2|TRBJ2-7|16
CAWSVRVAGGWYEQYF
TGTGCCTGGAGTGTACGAGTAGCGGGAGGTTGGTACGAGCAGTACTTC
>.|TRBV5-1|TRBD1|TRBJ2-5|15
CASSLGGQFQETQYF
TGCGCCAGCAGCTTGGGGGGACAGTTCCAAGAGACCCAGTACTTC
>.|TRBV5-4|.|TRBJ2-3|16
CASSLFSGPGLDTQYF
TGTGCCAGCAGCTTGTTCAGCGGCCCGGGCCTAGATACGCAGTATTTT
>.|TRBV9|TRBD2|TRBJ2-3|14
CASSAAGGTDTQYF
TGTGCCAGCAGCGCAGCGGGAGGCACAGATACGCAGTATTTT
>.|TRBV28|TRBD1|TRBJ1-1|13
CASSKTGGLFAFF
TGTGCCAGCAGTAAGACAGGGGGCTTGTTCGCTTTCTTT
>.|TRBV27|TRBD1|TRBJ1-5|15
CASSAITGGYQPQHF
TGTGCCAGCAGTGCCATAACAGGGGGCTATCAGCCCCAGCATTTT
>.|TRBV9|.|TRBJ1-1|13
CASSVGGQTEAFF
TGTGCCAGCAGCGTCGGGGGGCAGACTGAAGCTTTCTTT
>.|TRBV2|.|TRBJ1-5|14
CASSSRAGNQPQHF
TGTGCCAGCAGTTCCAGGGCCGGAAATCAGCCCCAGCATTTT
>.|TRBV4-1|TRBD1|TRBJ1-5|16
CASSQVGTGNNQPQHF
TGCGCCAGCAGCCAAGTGGGGACAGGTAACAATCAGCCCCAGCATTTT